This entry lists 16 T cell receptor beta chains sequenced from one sample in a study of blood T cell repertoires in COVID-19. The table came from immunoSEQ multiplex PCR; TCRdb's copy has only in-frame clones and leaves some out. Here the sample spans about 98,000 clones, around 92% being singletons. Sequencing was carried out using peripheral blood. The receptor source for this set is a young man with acute or convalescent COVID-19.

The rearrangement uses TRBV5-1 and TRBJ2-1, with 8 bases lining up with TRBD2. This CDR3 comprises 14 residues. Germline CDR1 reads SGHRS; CDR2 reads YFSETQ. The junction had 7 bases not matched to a gene; V was cut back by 3 bases and J by 8 bases. CDR3 region: CASSSELTSDEQFF. In DNA form, the CDR3 reads TGCGCCAGCAGCTCAGAGCTGACTAGCGATGAGCAGTTCTTC.

The chain couples TRBV3-1 (or the pseudogene TRBV3-2) to TRBJ1-6; D is possibly TRBD1 (5 bases). Trimming stripped 1 base from V and 7 bases from J, with 14 bases between. The CDR3 runs 16 residues. From germline, CDR1 is LGHDT and CDR2 YNNKEL (reference sequence). The CDR3 region has the DNA TGTGCCAGCAGCCAAGCTGGTCAGGGTTTGAATTCACCCCTCCACTTT. Its protein is CASSQAGQGLNSPLHF.

The rearrangement joins TRBV11-2 to TRBJ2-7; 12 nucleotides match TRBD2. The CDR3 runs to 16 residues. Germline CDR1 and CDR2: SGHAT and FQNNGV. Trimming cost V 5 bases and J 4 bases; bases outside gene matches: 9. The CDR3 loop is CASSPRLAGVGYEQYF. Written as DNA, the CDR3 is TGTGCCAGCAGCCCCCGACTAGCGGGAGTGGGATACGAGCAGTACTTC.

The chain links TRBV7-9 to TRBJ1-3; possible D gene TRBD1, 5 bases. Trimming took 1 base from V and 0 from J, leaving 10 bases between them. Germline CDR1 SEHNR, CDR2 FQNEAQ (reference sequence). CDR3 length: 16 residues. The CDR3 nucleotides read TGTGCCAGCAGCTTAGGTGGCCAGGGCTCTGGAAACACCATATATTTT. This gives the protein CASSLGGQGSGNTIYF.

The chain joins TRBV24-1 to TRBJ2-2; TRBD1 aligns across 8 bases. CDR3 length: 16 residues. Looked up from germline, CDR1 is KGHDR and CDR2 is SFDVKD. The V gene end was trimmed by 4 bases and the J gene end by 6 bases; junction bases not matched to a gene: 9. The DNA of the CDR3 is TGTGCCACCAGTGACACAGGGGGTTCCTGGGCCGGGGAGCTGTTTTTT. This gives the protein CATSDTGGSWAGELFF.

The chain joins TRBV19 to TRBJ1-4; TRBD1 is a possible D gene (5 bases). Trimming pared 3 bases from V and 6 bases from J, leaving 8 bases between. Germline CDR1 and CDR2: LNHDA and SQIVND (reference sequence). The CDR3 contains 13 residues. The DNA of the CDR3 is TGTGCCAGTAGTATGGGGGAGGATGAAAAACTGTTTTTT. Protein product: CASSMGEDEKLFF.

The chain uses TRBV9 and TRBJ1-2; 7 bases align to TRBD1. Germline CDR1 reads SGDLS; CDR2 reads YYNGEE. The trim removed 1 base at V and 7 bases at J, leaving 7 bases unmatched. The CDR3 is 14 residues long. CDR3 DNA sequence: TGTGCCAGCAGCGTACAAGGGGGCGCCGGTGGCTACACCTTC. Residues: CASSVQGGAGGYTF.

The chain combines TRBV7-2 with TRBJ1-5; no reliable D call. The V end lost 1 base, the J end lost 4 bases, and 8 bases lay between the germline ends. This CDR3 comprises 14 residues. Germline V CDR1 and CDR2: SGHTA, FQGNSA. The CDR3, as DNA: TGTGCCAGCAGCTTAGGCAGATCTAATCAGCCCCAGCATTTT. Translation gives CASSLGRSNQPQHF.

The count of this clone is one. V is TRBV13 and J is TRBJ2-7; 9 positions agree with TRBD2. Germline-derived CDR1 and CDR2 are PRHDT and FYEKMQ (reference sequence). The CDR3 runs to 16 residues. The V and J ends lost 3 bases and 7 bases, in that order; junction bases with no gene match: 13. CDR3 sequence: CASSFAATGLAGEQYF. In nucleotides, the CDR3 is TGTGCCAGCAGCTTTGCAGCCACGGGCCTAGCGGGAGAGCAGTACTTC.

V is TRBV3-1 (or the pseudogene TRBV3-2) and J is TRBJ1-2; the match to TRBD1 covers 7 bases. Germline V CDR1 and CDR2: LGHDT, YNNKEL (reference sequence). The CDR3 extends over 15 amino acids. Trimming removed 4 bases from V and 4 bases from J; junction bases left unmatched: 9. In DNA, the CDR3 is TGTGCCAGCAGCCTAGGGACAGACGCCGGCTATGGCTACACCTTC. Protein: CASSLGTDAGYGYTF.

The gene calls are TRBV5-1 and TRBJ1-2; 9 nucleotides match TRBD1. V lost 0 bases to trimming and J lost 6 bases; unmatched junction nucleotides: 3. This CDR3 is built from 14 residues. Germline V gene data show CDR1 as SGHRS and CDR2 as YFSETQ. CDR3 DNA sequence: TGCGCCAGCAGCTTGGTGGGGGACAGGGATGGCTACACCTTC. Protein product: CASSLVGDRDGYTF.

V and J are TRBV3-1 (or the pseudogene TRBV3-2) and TRBJ2-3, with D possibly matching TRBD2 (7 bases). V shed 3 bases and J shed 3 bases, with 28 bases lying between them. The CDR3 has 20 residues. Germline CDR1 and CDR2: LGHDT and YNNKEL (reference sequence). As DNA, the CDR3 is TGTGCCAGCAGCCAGGGAGGGAGGTGGGGGCAGGGCTCCTTTACAGATACGCAGTATTTT. Its translation is CASSQGGRWGQGSFTDTQYF.

The chain links TRBV19 to TRBJ2-7; 9 positions agree with TRBD1. There are 14 residues in the CDR3. V was clipped by 5 bases and J by 2 bases; unmatched bases: 4. From germline, CDR1 is LNHDA and CDR2 SQIVND (reference sequence). The CDR3 coding sequence is TGTGCCAGTAGTCGCCGGGACAGGGCCTACGAGCAGTACTTC. Translated: CASSRRDRAYEQYF.

The genes are TRBV19 and TRBJ1-4; tentatively, D is TRBD1 (6 bases). V was pared by 6 bases and J by 8 bases, with 16 bases between. The CDR3 loop spans 14 amino acids. Germline CDR1 and CDR2: LNHDA and SQIVND (reference sequence). CDR3 region: CASRLWGPDEKLFF. The CDR3 coding sequence is TGTGCCAGTAGGCTTTGGGGGCCTGACGAAAAACTGTTTTTT.

This chain joins TRBV6-6 and TRBJ1-1; 9 bases are shared with TRBD1. Germline-derived CDR1 and CDR2 are MNHNY and SVGAGI (reference sequence). The CDR3 runs to 16 residues. V gave up 4 bases and J gave up 3 bases; unmatched junction bases: 9. The CDR3 DNA is TGTGCCAGCAGTTCCTGGACAGGGGTTGGGGACACTGAAGCTTTCTTT. Translation gives CASSSWTGVGDTEAFF.

This chain uses TRBV6-1 with TRBJ1-5, with no clear D. The CDR3 has 15 amino acids. The germline V gene has CDR1 MNHNS and CDR2 SASEGT. Between the trimmed V and J ends, which lost 3 bases and 5 bases, there was a span of 14 bases. CDR3 residues: CASSEALGDYQPQHF. CDR3 nucleotides: TGTGCCAGCAGTGAGGCGTTGGGAGATTATCAGCCCCAGCATTTT.